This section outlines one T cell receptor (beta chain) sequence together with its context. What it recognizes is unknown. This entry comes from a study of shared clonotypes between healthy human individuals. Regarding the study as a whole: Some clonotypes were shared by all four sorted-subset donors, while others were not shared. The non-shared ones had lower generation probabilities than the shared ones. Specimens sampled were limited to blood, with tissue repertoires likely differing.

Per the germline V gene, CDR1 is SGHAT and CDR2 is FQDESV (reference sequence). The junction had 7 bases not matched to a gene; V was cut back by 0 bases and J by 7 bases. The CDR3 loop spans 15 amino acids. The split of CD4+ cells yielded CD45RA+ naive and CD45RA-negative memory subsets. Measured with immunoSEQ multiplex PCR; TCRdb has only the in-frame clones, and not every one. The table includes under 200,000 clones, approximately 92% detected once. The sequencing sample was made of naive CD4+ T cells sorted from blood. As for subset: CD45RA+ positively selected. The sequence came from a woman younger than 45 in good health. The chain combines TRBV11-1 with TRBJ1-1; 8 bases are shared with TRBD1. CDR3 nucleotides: TGTGCCAGCAGCTTAGCGCGGACAGGGATTGATGAAGCTTTCTTT. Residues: CASSLARTGIDEAFF.